Listed below are T cell receptor beta chains from one sample, sequenced in a study of technical replicates of blood from a few donors. Libraries were prepared by immunoSEQ multiplex PCR; TCRdb keeps only in-frame clonotypes and omits some of them. The table shows over 75,000 clones, with 95% to 98% occurring only once. Sequenced material: T cells isolated from PBMCs. These receptors all stem from a human donor in good health. Both conserved end residues are part of each CDR3. D genes are given only for firm matches. Clone size is stated in some rows and not others, as once, few, many or a class when expanded.

len | d_gene | abundance | j_gene | v_gene | CDR3nt | CDR3aa
16 | TRBD2 | NA | TRBJ2-7 | TRBV15 | TGTGCCACCAGCAGAGACGCCGGGACTAGCGGCTACGAGCAGTACTTC | CATSRDAGTSGYEQYF
14 | NA | once | TRBJ2-7 | TRBV6-5 | NA | CASSGDFRGYEQYF
14 | TRBD1 | NA | TRBJ1-5 | TRBV27 | TGTGCCAGCAGTTTGACAGGGGTGGGGCAGCCCCAGCATTTT | CASSLTGVGQPQHF
14 | TRBD1 | NA | TRBJ1-4 | TRBV9 | TGTGCCAGCAGCGCGACAGGGGATAATGAAAAACTGTTTTTT | CASSATGDNEKLFF
15 | TRBD2 | NA | TRBJ2-1 | TRBV27 | TGTGCCAGCAGTATACTAGCGGGAGTGGGTAATGAGCAGTTCTTC | CASSILAGVGNEQFF
11 | NA | NA | TRBJ2-5 | TRBV30 | TGTGCCTGGAGCCCCGGGGAGACCCAGTACTTC | CAWSPGETQYF
15 | NA | NA | TRBJ1-4 | TRBV7-2 | TGTGCCAGCAGCTTAGCGGGCCAAAGAGATGAAAAACTGTTTTTT | CASSLAGQRDEKLFF
15 | NA | NA | TRBJ2-6 | TRBV7-9 | TGTGCCAGCAGCCCCTCGGGATCCGGGGCCAACGTCCTGACTTTC | CASSPSGSGANVLTF
15 | TRBD2 | NA | TRBJ2-1 | TRBV11-2 | TGTGCCAGCAGCCCAGGACTAGCGCTTCTAGATGAGCAGTTCTTC | CASSPGLALLDEQFF
13 | TRBD2 | NA | TRBJ2-5 | TRBV2 | TGTGCCACCCGACTAGCGGGAGCCGAGACCCAGTACTTC | CATRLAGAETQYF
15 | NA | NA | TRBJ1-2 | TRBV6-5 | TGTGCCAGCAGTTACTCGAGGGCGGGAGTTCGGGGCTACACCTTC | CASSYSRAGVRGYTF
16 | NA | NA | TRBJ2-7 | TRBV6-5 | TGTGCCAGCAGTTTGGGATTGACAGGAAATACCTACGAGCAGTACTTC | CASSLGLTGNTYEQYF
15 | TRBD2 | once | TRBJ2-5 | TRBV7-9 | TGTGCCAGCAGGCTTCTAGCGGGAGGGTCAGAGACCCAGTACTTC | CASRLLAGGSETQYF
17 | TRBD2 | NA | TRBJ2-1 | TRBV4-1 | TGCGCCAGCAGCCAAGATCCTAGCGGGAGTTTTTACAATGAGCAGTTCTTC | CASSQDPSGSFYNEQFF
16 | NA | NA | TRBJ2-2 | TRBV27 | TGTGCCAGCGCCACTTCCGGGAGTCGGAACACCGGGGAGCTGTTTTTT | CASATSGSRNTGELFF
14 | NA | NA | TRBJ1-2 | TRBV7-9 | TGTGCCAGCAGCCCCTCCGAGGCTAACTATGGCTACACCTTC | CASSPSEANYGYTF
16 | TRBD2 | NA | TRBJ2-2 | TRBV7-3 | TGTGCCAGCAGCCAGGGACTAGCGGGAACCACCGGGGAGCTGTTTTTT | CASSQGLAGTTGELFF
14 | TRBD2 | NA | TRBJ2-1 | TRBV7-9 | TGTGCCAGCAGCTTAAATGCGGGAGGTGATGAGCAGTTCTTC | CASSLNAGGDEQFF
16 | TRBD1 | NA | TRBJ1-2 | TRBV4-2 | TGTGCCAGCAGCCAGAGACAGGGGGCACCCAACTATGGCTACACCTTC | CASSQRQGAPNYGYTF
15 | TRBD1 | NA | TRBJ1-2 | TRBV6-1 | TGTGCCAGCAGTTTGGGACAGGGTGAAGTCCATGGCTACACCTTC | CASSLGQGEVHGYTF
14 | NA | NA | TRBJ1-3 | TRBV2 | TGTGCCAGCAGTGAGTGGACTTCAGGAAACACCATATATTTT | CASSEWTSGNTIYF
13 | NA | NA | TRBJ1-1 | TRBV5-1 | TGCGCCAGCAGCTTGGTCCCAAACACTGAAGCTTTCTTT | CASSLVPNTEAFF
13 | TRBD1 | once | TRBJ1-2 | TRBV7-2 | TGTGCCAGCAGACTCACAGGGGGCGGAGGCTACACCTTC | CASRLTGGGGYTF
15 | TRBD1 | few | TRBJ2-7 | TRBV28 | TGTGCCAGCAGTTTACCGGGGACAGGGGGCTACGAGCAGTACTTC | CASSLPGTGGYEQYF
14 | NA | NA | TRBJ2-1 | TRBV5-5 | TGTGCCAGCAGCTTGGCGGCCAGGGGGGATGAGCAGTTCTTC | CASSLAARGDEQFF
14 | NA | NA | TRBJ2-7 | TRBV11-2 | TGTGCCAGCAGCGCCCGGGGCGGGACCTACGAGCAGTACTTC | CASSARGGTYEQYF
16 | NA | NA | TRBJ1-3 | TRBV18 | TGTGCCAGCTCACCACTCTCAGGGGATGCTGGAAACACCATATATTTT | CASSPLSGDAGNTIYF
13 | TRBD2 | NA | TRBJ2-3 | TRBV5-1 | TGCGCCAGCAGCCTGACTAGCGACGATACGCAGTATTTT | CASSLTSDDTQYF
15 | NA | NA | TRBJ2-1 | TRBV4-3 | TGCGCCAGCAGCCAAGATGGCTCCGTCTACAATGAGCAGTTCTTC | CASSQDGSVYNEQFF
13 | TRBD1 | NA | TRBJ1-1 | TRBV19 | TGTGCCAGTAGCCTGGACAGGGAAGGTGAAGCTTTCTTT | CASSLDREGEAFF
11 | NA | NA | TRBJ2-4 | TRBV20-1 | TGCAGTGCTAGAGATTCTATGACTCGGTACTTC | CSARDSMTRYF
19 | TRBD2 | NA | TRBJ2-3 | TRBV5-1 | TGCGCCAGCAGCTGGGGTGCCGGGACTAGCGGGAGGGACACAGATACGCAGTATTTT | CASSWGAGTSGRDTDTQYF
16 | NA | NA | TRBJ2-5 | TRBV28 | NA | CASSSSPSGSPETQYF
13 | TRBD1 | NA | TRBJ1-1 | TRBV28 | TGTGCCAGCAGTTCAGGGGGCCTGACTGAAGCTTTCTTT | CASSSGGLTEAFF
15 | TRBD1 | NA | TRBJ1-2 | TRBV18 | TGTGCCAGCTCACCATCCGGGACAGGGGTTTATGGCTACACCTTC | CASSPSGTGVYGYTF
16 | NA | NA | TRBJ1-1 | TRBV14 | TGTGCCAGCAGCCAAGAGTTTGGGCAGAAAAACACTGAAGCTTTCTTT | CASSQEFGQKNTEAFF
15 | NA | NA | TRBJ2-7 | TRBV7-2 | TGTGCCAGCAGCTTACCCACAGGGGGGGTCCACGAGCAGTACTTC | CASSLPTGGVHEQYF
16 | NA | NA | TRBJ2-1 | TRBV9 | TGTGCCAGCAGCGTAGCTCGCGGGGCTGCCTACAATGAGCAGTTCTTC | CASSVARGAAYNEQFF
15 | TRBD1 | NA | TRBJ2-2 | TRBV28 | TGTGCCAGCAGTCGAGACAGGGAGAACACCGGGGAGCTGTTTTTT | CASSRDRENTGELFF
13 | TRBD1 | NA | TRBJ1-1 | TRBV9 | TGTGCCAGCAGCCTTGACAGGGACACTGAAGCTTTCTTT | CASSLDRDTEAFF
15 | TRBD2 | NA | TRBJ2-3 | TRBV6-5 | TGTGCCAGCAGTTACCGACTAGCGGGAGAGGATACGCAGTATTTT | CASSYRLAGEDTQYF
11 | NA | once | TRBJ2-7 | TRBV30 | TGTGCCTGGAGTGCGGGCTACGAGCAGTACTTC | CAWSAGYEQYF